The sequence of this TCR beta chain was determined in a study of cytomegalovirus exposure and HLA in healthy donors (dated by TCRdb to 2016 to 2017). Study-wide context: A later analysis indicated that the 100 to 150 validation repertoires were generated on the platform also employed for the 700 or so repertoires of the first cohort. The study aimed to test whether signatures of past pathogen exposure could be identified by cataloging public T cell receptors. A separate validation cohort of about 110 different subjects was used in addition to the 666-subject first cohort. To predict cytomegalovirus infection status, the study brought together high-throughput TCR immunosequencing, statistical association of individual TCRs with disease status, and machine learning. Study-level results and caveats: It was suggested by the authors that the approach could potentially be generalized to other disease states and immunological phenotypes. A few of the identified cytomegalovirus-associated TCR beta chains were confirmed in vitro to be specific for cytomegalovirus antigens. A later analysis found that TCRs clustered in the first cohort also tended to co-occur in the roughly 110 validation repertoires, with approximately 94% of cluster scores above 0. Across donors, most TCR sequences were observed very rarely, whereas some public TCRs were present in many individuals. The validation cohort had no HLA typing available for a later analysis, so co-occurrence within that cohort was assessed over all 110 or so repertoires. The study gave a list of over 150 TCR beta chains associated with cytomegalovirus. The classifier was reported to diagnose cytomegalovirus status with high specificity and sensitivity in both the original and validation cohorts.

The donors were included in the validation cohort of 120 subjects, a group kept apart from the roughly 670-subject first cohort. CDR1 and CDR2, per the germline V gene, are SGHAT and FQNNGV. Including cysteine and phenylalanine, the CDR3 has 18 amino acids. Solely the CDR3 DNA is kept, with 54 bases framed from the first base. V has 5 bases trimmed and J has 0 bases trimmed; junction bases matching no gene number 9. Concerning this clone: The target of this receptor is not known. The record has no base qualities; no much larger clone is one base away.

The method was the immunoSEQ multiplex PCR assay. The authors' analysis ran thus. A statistical classification framework was built to diagnose cytomegalovirus status from the catalog of TCR beta chain sequences. Imported from immuneACCESS, the table was reduced by TCRdb to in-frame sequences with V and J called. These copies leave out some clones; in studies compared against another copy, an unresolved V gene accounts for under half, and the cause of the remainder is not known. V and J calls and clone size come straight from that table; D and trimming were deduced from the DNA. The sample yields under 300,000 clones; around 90% were counted once. The ten largest make up more than 0.35% of the sample.

The V and J genes are TRBV11-2 and TRBJ2-3; the junction holds 12 bases that match TRBD2. The source of this sequence is a woman aged 18-29 years in good health and CMV-seronegative. Sequencing was done on a sample of PBMCs. The nucleotides are TGTGCCAGCAGCCATCCGGGACTAGCGGGTTCTAGCACAGATACGCAGTATTTT. This is translated as CASSHPGLAGSSTDTQYF.